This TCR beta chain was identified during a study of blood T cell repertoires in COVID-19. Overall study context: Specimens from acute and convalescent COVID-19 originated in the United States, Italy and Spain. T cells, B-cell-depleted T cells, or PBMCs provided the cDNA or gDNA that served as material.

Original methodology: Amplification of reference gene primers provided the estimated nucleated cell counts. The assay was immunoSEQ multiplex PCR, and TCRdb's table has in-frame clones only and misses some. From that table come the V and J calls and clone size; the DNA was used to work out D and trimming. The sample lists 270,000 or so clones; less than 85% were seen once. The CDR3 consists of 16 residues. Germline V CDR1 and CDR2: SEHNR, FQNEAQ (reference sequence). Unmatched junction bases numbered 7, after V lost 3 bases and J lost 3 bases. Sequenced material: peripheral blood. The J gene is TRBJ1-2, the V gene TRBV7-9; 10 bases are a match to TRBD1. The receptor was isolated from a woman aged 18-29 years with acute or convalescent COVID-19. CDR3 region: CASSLGQGTADYGYTF. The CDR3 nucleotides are TGTGCCAGCAGCTTGGGACAGGGGACGGCGGACTATGGCTACACCTTC.